Here is one T cell receptor beta chain with its context. The data belong to a study of blood T cell repertoires in COVID-19. Study-level information: Whether acute or convalescent, the COVID-19 samples came from the United States, Italy and Spain. T cells, B-cell-depleted T cells, or PBMCs provided the cDNA or gDNA that served as material.

In the source study's methods: How many nucleated cells were present was estimated from reference gene primer amplification. Profiled with immunoSEQ multiplex PCR; TCRdb holds only in-frame clones, not every one. D and trimming were read from the DNA, whereas the V and J calls and clone size are those reported in that table. The sample records 52,000 or so clones, approximately 90% being singletons. CDR1 and CDR2 from the germline V gene are KGHSH and LQKENI. The CDR3 contains 15 residues. Germline trimming cut 6 bases from V and 2 bases from J; bases unmatched to any gene: 7. This TCR was sampled from a human donor in a cohort sampled during active COVID-19. The material sequenced was peripheral blood. The chain couples TRBV18 to TRBJ2-1, with 7 positions matching TRBD1. The CDR3, as DNA: TGTGCCAGCTCGTCACGGGACAGTGCCTACAATGAGCAGTTCTTC. As protein: CASSSRDSAYNEQFF. Full variable domain (remainder filled in from reference TRBV18 and TRBJ2-1): NAGVMQNPRHLVRRRGQEARLRCSPMKGHSHVYWYRQLPEEGLKFMVYLQKENIIDESGMPKERFSAEFPKEGPSILRIQQVVRGDSAAYFCASSSRDSAYNEQFFGPGTRLTVL.